This TCR beta chain was captured by sequencing in a study of breast tumors, draining lymph nodes, adjacent tissues. TCRdb reanalysed the multiplex PCR reads using MiXCR and keeps one entry per CDR3 protein. Of about 200,000 distinct CDR3 sequences in the sample, approximately 36% were seen once. Germline V gene data show CDR1 as LNHDA and CDR2 as SQIVND (reference sequence). The length of the CDR3 is 15 amino acids, counting both ends. Concerning this clonotype itself: Likely a read error: the CDR3 ends without its conserved phenylalanine or tryptophan. The DNA is left out, because the CDR3 cannot be placed on it with certainty; the CDR3 is given as TCRdb lists it.

Axillary draining lymph nodes of breast cancer patients supplied the node samples. The gene calls are TRBV19 and TRBJ2-5; the table assigns TRBD1, which was not confirmed against the DNA. Material: axillary lymph node tissue. This clonotype was sampled from a female donor with breast cancer. Some clones in this sample may be carry-over from other donors' samples. The CDR3 sequence is CASKGRVEGGYTFGS.